This T cell receptor (beta chain) was sequenced for a study of blood T cell repertoires in COVID-19. At the level of the study: In each case, the material was cDNA or gDNA derived from T cells, B-cell-depleted T cells, or PBMCs.

Libraries were prepared by immunoSEQ multiplex PCR; TCRdb keeps only in-frame clonotypes and omits some of them. The table shows roughly 190,000 clones, with 70% to 90% occurring only once. There are 16 residues in the CDR3. V was clipped by 0 bases and J by 4 bases, with 13 bases between them. CDR1 and CDR2 from the germline V gene are MGHRA and YSYEKL. The receptor's source is a man between 60 and 75 years old with active or convalescent COVID-19. Sequenced: peripheral blood. The rearrangement joins TRBV4-1 to TRBJ1-3, with a tentative D call TRBD1 (6 bases). The CDR3 nucleotides read TGCGCCAGCAGCCAAGATACGCGGACAGCGGGAAACACCATATATTTT. Translating gives CASSQDTRTAGNTIYF.